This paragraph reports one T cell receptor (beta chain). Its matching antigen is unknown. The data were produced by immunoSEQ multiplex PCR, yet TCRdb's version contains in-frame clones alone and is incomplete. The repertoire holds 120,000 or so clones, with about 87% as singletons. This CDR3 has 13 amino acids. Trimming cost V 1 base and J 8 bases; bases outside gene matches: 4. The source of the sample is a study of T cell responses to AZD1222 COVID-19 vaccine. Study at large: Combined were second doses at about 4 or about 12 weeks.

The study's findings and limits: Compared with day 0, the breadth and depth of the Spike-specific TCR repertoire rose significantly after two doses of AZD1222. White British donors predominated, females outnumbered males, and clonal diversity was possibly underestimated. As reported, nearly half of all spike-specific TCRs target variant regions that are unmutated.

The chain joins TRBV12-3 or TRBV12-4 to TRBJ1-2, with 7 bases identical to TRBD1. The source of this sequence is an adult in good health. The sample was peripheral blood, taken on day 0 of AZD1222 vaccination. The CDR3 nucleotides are TGTGCCAGCAGTTTAGAGGGGGCGTCGGGCTACACCTTC. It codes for CASSLEGASGYTF.